Each of the 25 T cell receptor beta chains below was sequenced from the same sample in a study of blood T cell repertoires in COVID-19. This table comes from immunoSEQ multiplex PCR, and its TCRdb copy is limited to in-frame clones, with some not included. The sample carries 250,000 to 350,000 clones, about 88% recorded once. The material sequenced was PBMCs or T cells enriched from blood (not recorded which). The receptors were gathered from a woman aged 60 to 75 in a cohort exposed to, infected with or recovered from COVID-19 (not recorded which).

The V and J genes are TRBV29-1 and TRBJ2-3, with TRBD2 as a possible D gene (5 bases). The V end was cut by 3 bases, the J end by 4 bases, with 11 bases between. The CDR3 is 13 residues long. Germline CDR1 reads SQVTM; CDR2 reads ANQGSEA. Written as DNA, the CDR3 is TGCAGCGTTGAGCTAGCTCTGGCAGATACGCAGTATTTT. Encoded protein: CSVELALADTQYF.

V and J are TRBV5-1 and TRBJ1-3; D remains unclear. This CDR3 has 14 amino acids. Trimming cost V 4 bases and J 6 bases, with 14 bases left between them. Germline V gene sequence: CDR1 SGHRS, CDR2 YFSETQ. The CDR3 reads CASSPGIRVNTIYF. CDR3 DNA sequence: TGCGCCAGCAGCCCCGGGATTCGAGTAAACACCATATATTTT.

The chain uses TRBV9 and TRBJ2-7, with 9 nucleotides matching TRBD2. The V gene's germline CDR1 is SGDLS and CDR2 YYNGEE. This CDR3 is 14 amino acids long. V lost 4 bases, J lost 2 bases, and 4 bases stayed unmatched. CDR3 residues: CASSSSGTTYEQYF. Written as DNA, the CDR3 is TGTGCCAGCAGCTCTAGCGGGACGACCTACGAGCAGTACTTC.

This chain connects TRBV28 to TRBJ1-5; D is undetermined. CDR1 is MDHEN and CDR2 is SYDVKM in the germline V gene. V was cut by 5 bases and J by 2 bases, with 13 bases left in between. The CDR3 consists of 15 residues. CDR3 sequence (DNA): TGTGCCAGCAGTCCCGCCCGGCAGGGCAATCAGCCCCAGCATTTT. Protein sequence: CASSPARQGNQPQHF.

The chain has TRBV5-1 and TRBJ1-2, with D maybe TRBD1 (6 bases). Germline V CDR1 and CDR2: SGHRS, YFSETQ. V lost 4 bases to trimming and J lost 3 bases, with 16 bases between them. This CDR3 has 15 residues. The CDR3 DNA is TGCGCCAGCAGCCTTGGACAGACGGAAGACTATGGCTACACCTTC. Amino acid sequence: CASSLGQTEDYGYTF. Filled out from reference TRBV5-1 and TRBJ1-2, the complete variable domain reads KAGVTQTPRYLIKTRGQQVTLSCSPISGHRSVSWYQQTPGQGLQFLFEYFSETQRNKGNFPGRFSGRQFSNSRSEMNVSTLELGDSALYLCASSLGQTEDYGYTFGSGTRLTVV.

This chain links TRBV4-1 with TRBJ2-2; D possibly corresponds to TRBD2 (6 bases). Per germline, CDR1 MGHRA and CDR2 YSYEKL. V gave up 3 bases and J gave up 8 bases, with 10 bases separating them. The CDR3 is 13 amino acids. This CDR3 reads CASSQVRGGELFF. CDR3 in DNA: TGCGCCAGCAGCCAGGTGCGGGGAGGGGAGCTGTTTTTT.

This rearrangement joins TRBV6-5 to TRBJ1-1, with TRBD1 matching over 9 bases. CDR3 size: 15 residues. CDR1 and CDR2 (germline): MNHEY, SVGAGI. Trimming at V came to 2 bases and at J to 5 bases, leaving 6 bases not matched to a gene. CDR3 bases: TGTGCCAGCAGTTACGGGACAGGGAGGCGGACTGAAGCTTTCTTT. Protein: CASSYGTGRRTEAFF.

V is TRBV2 and J is TRBJ2-4; TRBD2 matches at 12 bases. Germline V gene sequence: CDR1 SNHLY, CDR2 FYNNEI. CDR3 size: 13 residues. With 6 bases clipped from V and 9 bases from J, the junction kept 3 bases outside the gene matches. The CDR3 here is CASRRGLAGIQYF. The CDR3 bases are TGTGCCAGCAGGAGGGGACTAGCGGGCATTCAGTACTTC.

V and J are TRBV19 and TRBJ2-1; the D is unclear. Germline V gene lookup returns CDR1 LNHDA and CDR2 SQIVND (reference sequence). Trimming took 1 base from V and 16 from J, leaving 14 bases between them. The CDR3 is made up of 12 amino acids. CDR3 coding DNA: TGTGCCAGTAGTATAGGGTCTCGCGAATTTTTCTTC. It specifies CASSIGSREFFF.

The chain carries TRBV5-1 and TRBJ2-1, with 7 nucleotides matching TRBD1. Per the germline V gene, CDR1 is SGHRS and CDR2 is YFSETQ. The CDR3 is 15 residues long. J was trimmed by 4 bases and V by 3 bases; bases with no gene match: 7. The CDR3 DNA sequence: TGCGCCAGCAGCTGGGGACAGATACTATACAATGAGCAGTTCTTC. Protein: CASSWGQILYNEQFF.

The chain links TRBV2 to TRBJ1-4; 8 bases are a match to TRBD1. J gave up 6 bases and V 8 bases, and 2 bases lay outside the gene matches. CDR1 and CDR2 (germline): SNHLY, FYNNEI. The CDR3 sequence is 12 residues long. For the CDR3, the DNA is TGTGCCAGCGGACAGGGATATGAAAAACTGTTTTTT. Encoded protein: CASGQGYEKLFF.

The chain couples TRBV27 to TRBJ1-3; D ambiguous. CDR1 is MNHEY and CDR2 is SMNVEV in the germline V gene (reference sequence). The CDR3 runs 14 residues. Trimming removed 3 bases from V and 1 base from J, with 7 bases in between. CDR3 protein: CASSLRLSGNTIYF. The DNA of the CDR3 is TGTGCCAGCAGTTTGCGGCTTTCTGGAAACACCATATATTTT.

This chain connects TRBV27 to TRBJ1-1, with TRBD1 identical over 11 bases. V gave up 6 bases and J gave up 2 bases; unmatched junction bases: 5. The CDR3 runs to 15 residues. From germline, CDR1 is MNHEY and CDR2 SMNVEV (reference sequence). The CDR3 DNA reads as TGTGCCAGCAGCCCTCGGACAGGGGGCAACACTGAAGCTTTCTTT. It encodes CASSPRTGGNTEAFF.

J is TRBJ1-6 and V is TRBV5-5; 10 positions agree with TRBD1. The CDR3 covers 15 residues. Germline lookup yields CDR1 SGHKS and CDR2 YYEKEE (reference sequence). The J segment lost 7 bases and the V segment lost 4 bases, leaving 5 bases of the junction unmatched. Here the CDR3 DNA reads TGTGCCAGCAGCCTACCGACAGGGGGCAATTCACCCCTCCACTTT. It yields the protein CASSLPTGGNSPLHF.

The chain has TRBV5-4 and TRBJ2-3; 9 nucleotides agree with TRBD1. There are 16 residues in the CDR3. The germline V gene encodes CDR1 SGHNT and CDR2 YYREEE (reference sequence). Unmatched junction bases numbered 7, after V lost 4 bases and J lost 1 base. The CDR3 sequence: CASSRRDRARTDTQYF. CDR3 DNA: TGTGCCAGCAGCCGACGGGACAGGGCCCGCACAGATACGCAGTATTTT.

This chain joins TRBV27 and TRBJ1-5; possibly TRBD1 for D (5 bases). Trimming stripped 9 bases from V and 0 bases from J, with 15 bases between. This CDR3 comprises 15 residues. Germline V gene data show CDR1 as MNHEY and CDR2 as SMNVEV (reference sequence). The CDR3 region is CASKKQVNSNQPQHF. The CDR3 DNA reads as TGTGCCAGTAAAAAACAGGTCAATAGCAATCAGCCCCAGCATTTT.

The rearrangement links TRBV7-2 to TRBJ1-6; 8 nucleotides match TRBD1. Losses at the gene ends were 1 base for V and 7 bases for J; bases not matched to a gene: 6. This CDR3 comprises 16 residues. Germline V gene data show CDR1 as SGHTA and CDR2 as FQGNSA. The DNA for the CDR3 is TGTGCCAGCAGCTTAGTGGCGACAGGGGCGAATTCACCCCTCCACTTT. Translation: CASSLVATGANSPLHF.

This clone was observed a single time. V and J are TRBV24-1 and TRBJ2-5, with 10 bases matching TRBD2. With 4 bases clipped from V and 1 base from J, the junction kept 5 bases outside the gene matches. In germline, CDR1 is KGHDR, CDR2 SFDVKD. The CDR3 runs 16 residues. The CDR3: CATSDPSGRAQETQYF. Written as DNA, the CDR3 is TGTGCCACCAGTGACCCCAGCGGGAGGGCCCAAGAGACCCAGTACTTC.

The chain is built from TRBV28 and TRBJ1-4, with D possibly TRBD1 on 5 matching bases. The CDR3 consists of 14 residues. Trimming took 8 bases from V and 7 from J, leaving 17 bases between them. Germline-derived CDR1 and CDR2 are MDHEN and SYDVKM. CDR3 protein: CASGITVQVEKLFF. The CDR3 DNA sequence: TGTGCCAGCGGAATAACGGTACAGGTTGAAAAACTGTTTTTT. The full variable domain, in which reference TRBV28 and TRBJ1-4 provide the parts outside the CDR3, is DVKVTQSSRYLVKRTGEKVFLECVQDMDHENMFWYRQDPGLGLRLIYFSYDVKMKEKGDIPEGYSVSREKKERFSLILESASTNQTSMYLCASGITVQVEKLFFGSGTQLSVL.

A note on this clone: Other DNA sequences in this sample translate to the same CDR3. The chain links TRBV9 to TRBJ2-1; no definite D call. CDR1 SGDLS and CDR2 YYNGEE come from the germline V gene. V dropped 0 bases and J dropped 4 bases, with 11 bases sitting between them. There are 15 residues in the CDR3. CDR3 coding DNA: TGTGCCAGCAGCGTAGGGGCATCAGCTTACAATGAGCAGTTCTTC. Protein product: CASSVGASAYNEQFF.

This chain uses TRBV7-2 with TRBJ2-3; 9 bases fit TRBD2. J was trimmed by 5 bases and V by 7 bases; bases with no gene match: 7. The CDR3 totals 14 residues. Germline CDR1 SGHTA, CDR2 FQGNSA. CDR3 sequence reads: CASKGLAGLDTQYF. The DNA of the CDR3 is TGTGCCAGCAAGGGACTAGCAGGTCTAGATACGCAGTATTTT.

The rearrangement uses TRBV5-1 and TRBJ2-2, with D perhaps TRBD2 (6 bases). V lost 1 base to trimming and J lost 5 bases, with 12 bases between them. The germline V gene has CDR1 SGHRS and CDR2 YFSETQ. The CDR3 is made up of 15 amino acids. Written as DNA, the CDR3 is TGCGCCAGCAGCTTGATGCCTGGAGGGACCGGGGAGCTGTTTTTT. Amino acid sequence: CASSLMPGGTGELFF.

The chain employs TRBV6-5 and TRBJ2-1, with 9 bases identical to TRBD1. V shed 6 bases and J 2 bases; nucleotides not matched to a gene: 5. The germline gives CDR1 MNHEY, CDR2 SVGAGI. The CDR3 totals 15 residues. The CDR3 coding sequence is TGTGCCAGCAGGCGACAGGGGGGGCCCTACAATGAGCAGTTCTTC. It specifies CASRRQGGPYNEQFF.

The J gene is TRBJ2-3, the V gene TRBV10-3; no firm D call. Trimming cost V 5 bases and J 3 bases, with 9 bases left between them. CDR3 size: 13 residues. In germline, CDR1 is ENHRY, CDR2 SYGVKD. For the CDR3, the DNA is TGTGCCATCAGTCACCCTGAGACAGATACGCAGTATTTT. It translates to CAISHPETDTQYF.

This clone has just a few counts. The chain has TRBV19 and TRBJ2-1; 9 bases are shared with TRBD1. Germline loops: CDR1 LNHDA, CDR2 SQIVND (reference sequence). This CDR3 has 16 amino acids. The trim removed 3 bases at V and 1 base at J, leaving 4 bases unmatched. The CDR3 here is CASSMIGQGSYNEQFF. The CDR3, as DNA: TGTGCCAGTAGTATGATCGGACAGGGGTCCTACAATGAGCAGTTCTTC.